The T cell receptor (beta chain) described here comes from a study of OX40 agonist ivuxolimab in advanced cancers. With 6 bases removed from V and 4 bases from J, the gap between germline ends came to 15 bases. Germline loops: CDR1 MNHEY, CDR2 SMNVEV (reference sequence). The CDR3 spans 15 residues. Profiling relied on immunoSEQ multiplex PCR, and the TCRdb table lists in-frame clones only, not all of them. Found here are 90,000 to 120,000 clones, approximately 90% of them singletons; the top ten hold about 1.2%. Material: CD4+ or CD8+ T cells sorted from blood, obtained in a trial of the OX40 agonist ivuxolimab. J is TRBJ2-2 and V is TRBV27; D possibly corresponds to TRBD2 (5 bases). The source of this sequence is an adult with an advanced solid tumor such as melanoma, head and neck, liver or kidney cancer. CDR3 coding DNA: TGTGCCAGCAGCCGGACTGAATACAGCACCGGGGAGCTGTTTTTT. Its protein is CASSRTEYSTGELFF.